The rows below give T cell receptor beta chains drawn from one sample of a study of Graves' ophthalmopathy and Graves' hyperthyroidism. TCRdb redid the calling of the multiplex PCR reads with MiXCR, one entry per CDR3 protein. Of roughly 410,000 distinct CDR3 sequences listed, 15% to 19% are singletons. Input material: peripheral blood. The receptors derive from a woman younger than 35 with stable Graves' hyperthyroidism. The CDR3 runs from the conserved cysteine through the conserved F or W. The order of the fields is clone size, J gene, D gene, V gene, CDR3 DNA, CDR3 protein. D genes are given only for firm matches. Clone size appears in some rows only: once, few, many, or a class for an expanded clone.

>NA|TRBJ2-7|NA|TRBV12-3/TRBV12-4
TGTGCCAGCGGCCGCGGGACGTGGGCAATAAACGAGCAGTACTTC
CASGRGTWAINEQYF
>many|TRBJ2-5|TRBD2|TRBV6-1
TGTGCCAGCAGTCAACGGGCGGGGGGGCCCCAAGAGACCCAGTACTTC
CASSQRAGGPQETQYF
>NA|TRBJ2-5|TRBD2|TRBV11-2
TGTGCCAGCGAGGCTTATGGGGGAGGGAAGATGACCCAGTACTTC
CASEAYGGGKMTQYF
>few|TRBJ1-1|NA|TRBV18
TGTGCCAGCTCACTCTCGATGATGCCGCCATCCGGAACCTCCTTGATGAACACTGAAGCTTTCTTT
CASSLSMMPPSGTSLMNTEAFF
>many|TRBJ2-2|NA|TRBV6-1
TGTGCCAGCAGTCCCGCCTCAGGGATTACCGGGGAGCTGTTTTTT
CASSPASGITGELFF
>few|TRBJ2-7|NA|TRBV28
TGTGCCAGCAGTTCCCAGGACCCCTACGAGCAGTACTTC
CASSSQDPYEQYF
>NA|TRBJ2-7|TRBD1|TRBV12-3/TRBV12-4
TGTGCCAGCAGTTTCCCCCTAAACAGGGGCTACGAGCAGTACTTC
CASSFPLNRGYEQYF
>many|TRBJ1-2|TRBD1|TRBV19
TGTGCCAGTAATGACAGGGATGACTATGGCTACACCTTC
CASNDRDDYGYTF
>NA|TRBJ2-5|TRBD1|TRBV12-3/TRBV12-4
TGTGCCAGCACTCTAGGGACAGAAGAGACCCAGTACTTC
CASTLGTEETQYF
>NA|TRBJ2-7|NA|TRBV7-2
TGTGCCAGCAGCTTAGCTTCGGGGGACTACGAGCAGTACTTC
CASSLASGDYEQYF
>many|TRBJ1-6|NA|TRBV27
TGTGCCAGCAGTCCTTGGGGGAGAGATTCACCCCTCCACTTT
CASSPWGRDSPLHF
>many|TRBJ2-7|TRBD1|TRBV24-1
TGTGCCACCAGACAGGGGGCCGCCTACGAGCAGTACTTC
CATRQGAAYEQYF
>many|TRBJ2-5|NA|TRBV13
TGTGCCAGCAGCTTTTCCGGGTCCCAAGAGACCCAGTACTTC
CASSFSGSQETQYF
>many|TRBJ1-6|NA|TRBV2
TGTGCCAGCGCCGGGACCGCTAGCTCACCCCTCCACTTT
CASAGTASSPLHF
>many|TRBJ1-2|NA|TRBV12-3/TRBV12-4
TGTGCCAGCAGTTTCCCGGGCCGTGGCTACACCTTC
CASSFPGRGYTF
>many|TRBJ1-1|NA|TRBV7-3
TGTGCCAGCAGCTTAACTCCCGGACGGATAAACACTGAAGCTTTCTTT
CASSLTPGRINTEAFF
>many|TRBJ1-1|NA|TRBV12-3/TRBV12-4
TGTGCCAGCAGCCAAGGGGGCACTGAAGCTTTCTTT
CASSQGGTEAFF
>many|TRBJ1-5|NA|TRBV19
TGTGCCAGTATGGAGGTCCCCAATCAGCCCCAGCATTTT
CASMEVPNQPQHF
>many|TRBJ2-7|NA|TRBV6-1
TGTGCCAGCAGTGAAGGTAGCAAGAGCTACGAGCAGTACTTC
CASSEGSKSYEQYF
>many|TRBJ2-7|TRBD1|TRBV24-1
TGTGCCACCAGTGATAAGGGACAGGGACCCTACGAGCAGTACTTC
CATSDKGQGPYEQYF
>many|TRBJ1-5|TRBD1|TRBV2
TGTGCCAGCAGGGGGACAGGTTTAGAGCCCCAGCATTTT
CASRGTGLEPQHF
>NA|TRBJ1-6|NA|TRBV27
TGTGCCAGCAGTACTAGCGTGCTTAATTCACCCCTCCACTTT
CASSTSVLNSPLHF
>many|TRBJ1-4|NA|TRBV2
TGTGCCAGCAGCGAAATCCTCGGTAATGAAAAACTGTTTTTT
CASSEILGNEKLFF
>few|TRBJ2-7|NA|TRBV2
TGTGCCAGCAGTGAAGCGCTCCCCTACGAGCAGTACTTC
CASSEALPYEQYF
>NA|TRBJ1-2|NA|TRBV20-1
TGCAGTGCTAGAGAGATAGATGGCTACACCTTC
CSAREIDGYTF
>many|TRBJ1-5|NA|TRBV5-6
TGTGCCAGCAGCTTGGGGGCCCTATGGCCCCAGCATTTT
CASSLGALWPQHF
>many|TRBJ2-5|NA|TRBV19
TGTGCCAGTAGTATCAGCTTAGTGGAGAGTAAGACCCAGTACTTC
CASSISLVESKTQYF
>NA|TRBJ2-5|NA|TRBV20-1
TGCAGTGCTGGCTCGTGGGGAACCAACCAAGAGACCCAGTACTTC
CSAGSWGTNQETQYF
>NA|TRBJ2-7|TRBD2|TRBV4-1
TGCGCCAGCAGCCAAGCAGGACTAGCGGGGCTCTCCTACGAGCAGTACTTC
CASSQAGLAGLSYEQYF
>many|TRBJ1-5|NA|TRBV6-1
TGTGCCAGCAGCCGGATCGATAGCAATCAGCCCCAGCATTTT
CASSRIDSNQPQHF
>NA|TRBJ1-5|NA|TRBV28
TGTGCCAGCACCCTATCTAGGGGCAATCAGCCCCAGCATTTT
CASTLSRGNQPQHF
>many|TRBJ1-5|NA|TRBV6-1
TGTGCCAGCAGTGAAGTGGTCAGGGCGTATAGCAATCAGCCCCAGCATTTT
CASSEVVRAYSNQPQHF
>many|TRBJ1-6|TRBD1|TRBV12-3/TRBV12-4
TGTGCCAGCAGTTTGGGCGGGACAGGGACCAATTCACCCCTCCACTTT
CASSLGGTGTNSPLHF
>many|TRBJ1-5|TRBD1|TRBV4-1
TGCGCCAGCAGCCCGACCGGGACAGCGGTGCCTATTGGCAATCAGCCCCAGCATTTT
CASSPTGTAVPIGNQPQHF
>many|TRBJ2-2|TRBD2|TRBV4-1
TGCGCCAGCAGCCAGGGACTAGCGGGGGCCCGAGGCACCGGGGAGCTGTTTTTT
CASSQGLAGARGTGELFF
>many|TRBJ1-2|TRBD1|TRBV7-2
TGTGCCAGCAGCTTATGGCCTGGGGCAGGGGGAGGCTACACCTTC
CASSLWPGAGGGYTF
>many|TRBJ2-4|NA|TRBV20-1
TGCAGTGCTAGGGAGGGGCGGGACATTCAGTACTTC
CSAREGRDIQYF
>many|TRBJ1-5|NA|TRBV19
TGTGCCAGTAGTCCATCCGACATCAGCAATCAGCCCCAGCATTTT
CASSPSDISNQPQHF
>many|TRBJ2-7|NA|TRBV20-1
TGCAGTGCTAGATGGCAGGGATTCGAGCAGTACTTC
CSARWQGFEQYF
>many|TRBJ1-6|NA|TRBV2
TGTGCCAGCAGTGACACTAATTCACCCCTCCACTTT
CASSDTNSPLHF
>many|TRBJ2-5|TRBD1|TRBV10-1
TGCGCCAGCAGTGAGTCGGGACAGGGGAGTCAAGAGACCCAGTACTTC
CASSESGQGSQETQYF
>many|TRBJ1-6|NA|TRBV27
TGTGCCAGCAGTTTAGTACAGGTTCGCCATTCACCCCTCCACTTT
CASSLVQVRHSPLHF
>many|TRBJ1-6|NA|TRBV9
TGTGCCAGCAGCGTAGACTATAATTCACCCCTCCACTTT
CASSVDYNSPLHF
>NA|TRBJ1-5|NA|TRBV6-8
TGTGCCAGCAGTTACTCTTACAGGGTGTTGAATCAGCCCCAGCATTTT
CASSYSYRVLNQPQHF
>many|TRBJ2-6|TRBD1|TRBV7-8
TGTGCCAGCAGCTTAGGGGACAGATCCAACGTCCTGACTTTC
CASSLGDRSNVLTF
>once|TRBJ2-7|TRBD2|TRBV6-1
TGTGCCAGCAGTGAGGCGGGGGACTTCGACGAGCAGTACTTC
CASSEAGDFDEQYF
>many|TRBJ2-7|NA|TRBV7-9
TGTGCCAGCAGGGGGCAGACCTACGAGCAGTACTTC
CASRGQTYEQYF
>NA|TRBJ2-5|TRBD2|TRBV7-3
TGTGCCAGCAGCCGAAGCGGGGGACAAGAGACCCAGTACTTC
CASSRSGGQETQYF
>few|TRBJ1-1|NA|TRBV5-6
TGTGCCAGCAGCCCTCCGGGCACCCCCACTGAAGCTTTCTTT
CASSPPGTPTEAFF
>few|TRBJ2-5|NA|TRBV6-1
TGTGCCAGCAGTCCAGGGCAGGGATGGCAAGAGACCCAGTACTTC
CASSPGQGWQETQYF
>many|TRBJ2-6|NA|TRBV6-5
TGTGCCAGCAGTTACCTAGTCTCTGGGGCCAACGTCCCGACTTTC
CASSYLVSGANVPTF
>many|TRBJ1-2|NA|TRBV15
TGTGCCACCAGCAGAGATCGAGGACGGGAGGCTTATGGCTACACCTTC
CATSRDRGREAYGYTF
>many|TRBJ1-2|TRBD1|TRBV5-1
TGCGCCAGCAGCTTGGACGGACAGGGGCTTTATGGCTACACCTTC
CASSLDGQGLYGYTF
>few|TRBJ1-1|NA|TRBV3-1
TGTGCCAGCAGCCAATCTAGCGGGGGCCTTATCTCTGAAGCTTTCTTT
CASSQSSGGLISEAFF
>many|TRBJ2-7|NA|TRBV7-2
TGTGCCAGCAGCTTAGGAGCGTGGTACGAGCAGTACTTC
CASSLGAWYEQYF
>many|TRBJ2-7|TRBD1|TRBV10-3
TGTGCCATCAGTCCATCGGGACAGGGCTATAAGCAGTACTTC
CAISPSGQGYKQYF
>NA|TRBJ1-5|NA|TRBV6-2/TRBV6-3
TGTGCCAGCAGTTACGGGGAAACCAATCAGCCCCAGCATTTT
CASSYGETNQPQHF
>few|TRBJ1-1|TRBD1|TRBV4-1
TGCGCCAGCAGCCAAGGGGACAGGGGTTTTGAAGCTTTCTTT
CASSQGDRGFEAFF
>few|TRBJ1-6|TRBD1|TRBV27
TGTGCCAGCCGCGATCCGGGACAGGGTACCACCCTCCACTTT
CASRDPGQGTTLHF